The clone carrying this T cell receptor (beta chain) was counted a single time. Per the authors' pipeline: Amplified reference gene primers provided the basis for estimating nucleated cell counts. Assay used: immunoSEQ multiplex PCR; TCRdb lists only in-frame clones, some missing. The DNA was the basis for D and trimming; V, J and clone size are from that table. The table shows fewer than 200,000 clones, with 70% to 85% occurring only once. This specimen comes from a study of blood T cell repertoires in COVID-19. Overall study context: Collection of acute and convalescent COVID-19 samples took place in the United States, Italy and Spain.

The CDR3 sequence is 13 residues long. Trimming took off 5 bases at V and 4 bases at J, with 12 bases between the two ends. Those who participated ranged in age from 18 to 89 years and resided in about two dozen US areas. Sequenced input: PBMCs or T cells enriched from blood (not recorded which). This clonotype originated in a woman in her 70s in a cohort exposed to, infected with or recovered from COVID-19 (not recorded which). This sequence joins TRBV12-3 or TRBV12-4 and TRBJ2-7; possible D gene TRBD2, 5 bases. Here the CDR3 DNA reads TGTGCCAGCAGTCCGGGATTCCGGTACGAGCAGTACTTC. Translation gives CASSPGFRYEQYF.